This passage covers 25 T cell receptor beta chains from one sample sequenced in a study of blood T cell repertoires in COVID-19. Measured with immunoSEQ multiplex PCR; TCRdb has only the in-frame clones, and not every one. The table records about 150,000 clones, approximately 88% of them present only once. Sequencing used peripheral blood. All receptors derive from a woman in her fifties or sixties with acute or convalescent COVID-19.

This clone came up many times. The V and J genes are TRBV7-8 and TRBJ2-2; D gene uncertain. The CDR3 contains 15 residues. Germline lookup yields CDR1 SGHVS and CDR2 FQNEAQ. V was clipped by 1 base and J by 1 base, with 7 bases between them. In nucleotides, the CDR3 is TGTGCCAGCAGCTTAGTAAGCCAGAACACCGGGGAGCTGTTTTTT. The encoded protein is CASSLVSQNTGELFF.

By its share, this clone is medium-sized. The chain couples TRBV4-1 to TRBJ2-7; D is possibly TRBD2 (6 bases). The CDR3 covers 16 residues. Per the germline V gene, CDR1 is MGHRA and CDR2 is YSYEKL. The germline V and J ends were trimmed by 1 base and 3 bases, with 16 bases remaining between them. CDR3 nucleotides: TGCGCCAGCAGCCAAGTTATTTCGGCCGGGAGCTACGAGCAGTACTTC. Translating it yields CASSQVISAGSYEQYF.

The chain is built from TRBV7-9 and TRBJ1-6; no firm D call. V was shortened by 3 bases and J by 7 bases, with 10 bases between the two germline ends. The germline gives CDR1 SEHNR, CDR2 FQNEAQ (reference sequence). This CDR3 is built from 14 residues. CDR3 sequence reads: CASSFGDRNSPLHF. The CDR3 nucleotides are TGTGCCAGCAGCTTCGGGGATAGGAATTCACCCCTCCACTTT.

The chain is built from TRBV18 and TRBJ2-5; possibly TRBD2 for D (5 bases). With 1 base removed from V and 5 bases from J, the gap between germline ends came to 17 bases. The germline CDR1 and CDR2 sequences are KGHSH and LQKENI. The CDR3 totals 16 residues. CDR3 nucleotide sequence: TGTGCCAGCTCACCACTGGTGGGGTCGCGGGCGGAGACCCAGTACTTC. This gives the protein CASSPLVGSRAETQYF.

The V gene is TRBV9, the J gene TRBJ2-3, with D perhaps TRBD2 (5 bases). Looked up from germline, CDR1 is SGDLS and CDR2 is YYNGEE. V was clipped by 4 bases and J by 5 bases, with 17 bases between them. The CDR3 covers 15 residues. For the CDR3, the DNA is TGTGCCAGCAGCCCCCATGAGGGCGCGGGAGATACGCAGTATTTT. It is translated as CASSPHEGAGDTQYF.

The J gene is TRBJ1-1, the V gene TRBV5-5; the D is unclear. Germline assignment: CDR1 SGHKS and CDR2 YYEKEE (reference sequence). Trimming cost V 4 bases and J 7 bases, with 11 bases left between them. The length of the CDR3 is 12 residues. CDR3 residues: CASSIPTNEAFF. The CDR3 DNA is TGTGCCAGCAGCATACCCACAAATGAAGCTTTCTTT. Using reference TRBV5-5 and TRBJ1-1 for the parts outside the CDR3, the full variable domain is DAGVTQSPTHLIKTRGQQVTLRCSPISGHKSVSWYQQVLGQGPQFIFQYYEKEERGRGNFPDRFSARQFPNYSSELNVNALLLGDSALYLCASSIPTNEAFFGQGTRLTVV.

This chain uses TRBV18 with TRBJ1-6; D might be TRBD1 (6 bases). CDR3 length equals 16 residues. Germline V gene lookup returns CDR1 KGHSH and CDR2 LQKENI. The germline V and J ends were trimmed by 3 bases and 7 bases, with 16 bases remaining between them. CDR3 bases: TGTGCCAGCTCACCGCGTGGGGGGGCGAAAAATTCACCCCTCCACTTT. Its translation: CASSPRGGAKNSPLHF.

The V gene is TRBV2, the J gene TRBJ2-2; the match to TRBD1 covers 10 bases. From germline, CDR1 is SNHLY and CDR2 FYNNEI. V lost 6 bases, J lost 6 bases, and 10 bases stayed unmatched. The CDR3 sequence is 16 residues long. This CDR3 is CASSGTRTGGAGELFF. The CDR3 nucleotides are TGTGCCAGCAGCGGGACAAGGACAGGGGGTGCCGGGGAGCTGTTTTTT.

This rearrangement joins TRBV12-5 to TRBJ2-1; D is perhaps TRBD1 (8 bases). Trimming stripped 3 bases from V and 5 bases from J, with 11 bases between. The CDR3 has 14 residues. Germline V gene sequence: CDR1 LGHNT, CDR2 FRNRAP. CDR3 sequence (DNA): TGTGCTAGTGGTTTACAGGGGGGGGACAATGAGCAGTTCTTC. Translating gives CASGLQGGDNEQFF.

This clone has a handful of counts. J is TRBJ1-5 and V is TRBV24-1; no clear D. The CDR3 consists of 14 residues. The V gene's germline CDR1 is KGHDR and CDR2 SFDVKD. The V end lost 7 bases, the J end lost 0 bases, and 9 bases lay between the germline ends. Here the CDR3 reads CATSSQFSNQPQHF. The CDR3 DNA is TGTGCCACCAGCTCACAGTTTAGCAATCAGCCCCAGCATTTT.

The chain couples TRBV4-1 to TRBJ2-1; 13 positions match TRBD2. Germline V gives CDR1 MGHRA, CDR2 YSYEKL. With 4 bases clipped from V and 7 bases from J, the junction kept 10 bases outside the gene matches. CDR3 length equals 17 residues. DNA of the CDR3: TGCGCCAGCAGCCCCTTGAGAACTAGCGGGGGGGGGAATGAGCAGTTCTTC. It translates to CASSPLRTSGGGNEQFF.

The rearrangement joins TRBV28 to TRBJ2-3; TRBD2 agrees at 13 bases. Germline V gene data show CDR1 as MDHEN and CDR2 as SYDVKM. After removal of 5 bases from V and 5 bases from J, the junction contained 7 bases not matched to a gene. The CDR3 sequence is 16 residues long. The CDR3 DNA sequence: TGTGCCAGCAGTGCTAAGACTAGCGGGGGGAGAGATACGCAGTATTTT. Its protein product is CASSAKTSGGRDTQYF.

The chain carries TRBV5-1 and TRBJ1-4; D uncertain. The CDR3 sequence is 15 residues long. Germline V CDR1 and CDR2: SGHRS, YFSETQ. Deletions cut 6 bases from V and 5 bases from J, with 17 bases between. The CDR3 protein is CASNLLGGGNEKLFF. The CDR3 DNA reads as TGCGCCAGCAACTTACTTGGTGGAGGAAATGAAAAACTGTTTTTT.

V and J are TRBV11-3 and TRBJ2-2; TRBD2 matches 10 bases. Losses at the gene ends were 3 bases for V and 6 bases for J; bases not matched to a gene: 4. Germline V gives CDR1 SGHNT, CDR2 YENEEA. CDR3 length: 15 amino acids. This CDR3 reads CASSFQRGGAGELFF. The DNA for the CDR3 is TGTGCCAGCAGCTTTCAGCGGGGGGGAGCCGGGGAGCTGTTTTTT.

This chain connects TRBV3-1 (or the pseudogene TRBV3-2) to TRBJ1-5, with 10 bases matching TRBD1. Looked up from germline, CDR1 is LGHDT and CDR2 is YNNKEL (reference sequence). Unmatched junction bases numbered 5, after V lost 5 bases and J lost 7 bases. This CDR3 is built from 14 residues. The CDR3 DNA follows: TGTGCCAGCAGCTACGGACAGGGGGTACAGCCCCAGCATTTT. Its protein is CASSYGQGVQPQHF.

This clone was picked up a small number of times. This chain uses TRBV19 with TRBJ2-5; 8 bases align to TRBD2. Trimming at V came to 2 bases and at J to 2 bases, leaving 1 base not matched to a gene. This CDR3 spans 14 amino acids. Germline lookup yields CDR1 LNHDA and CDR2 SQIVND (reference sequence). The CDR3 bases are TGTGCCAGTAGTATAACGGGGGGGCAAGAGACCCAGTACTTC. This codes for CASSITGGQETQYF.

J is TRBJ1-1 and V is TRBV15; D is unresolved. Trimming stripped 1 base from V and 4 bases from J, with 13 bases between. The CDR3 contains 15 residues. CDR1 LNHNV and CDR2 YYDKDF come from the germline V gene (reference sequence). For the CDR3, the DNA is TGTGCCACCAGCAGAGTAGGGATTGAGGGCACTGAAGCTTTCTTT. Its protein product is CATSRVGIEGTEAFF.

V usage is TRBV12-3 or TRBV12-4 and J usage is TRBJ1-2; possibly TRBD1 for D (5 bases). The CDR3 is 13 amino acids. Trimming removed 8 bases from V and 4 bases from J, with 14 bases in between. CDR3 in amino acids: CASGVGGTYGYTF. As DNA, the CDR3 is TGTGCCAGCGGCGTCGGGGGGACCTATGGCTACACCTTC.

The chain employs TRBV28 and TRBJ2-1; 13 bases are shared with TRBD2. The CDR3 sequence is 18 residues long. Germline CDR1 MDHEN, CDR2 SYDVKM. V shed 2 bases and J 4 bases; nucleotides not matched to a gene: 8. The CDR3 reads CASSLPTSGGGQYNEQFF. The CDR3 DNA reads TGTGCCAGCAGTTTACCAACTAGCGGGGGGGGCCAGTACAATGAGCAGTTCTTC.

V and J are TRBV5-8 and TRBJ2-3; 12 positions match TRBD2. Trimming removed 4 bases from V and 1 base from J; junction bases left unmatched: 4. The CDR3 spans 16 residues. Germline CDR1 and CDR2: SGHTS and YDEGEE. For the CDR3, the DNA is TGTGCCAGCAGCAAGGGACTAGCGGGCCGCACAGATACGCAGTATTTT. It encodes CASSKGLAGRTDTQYF.

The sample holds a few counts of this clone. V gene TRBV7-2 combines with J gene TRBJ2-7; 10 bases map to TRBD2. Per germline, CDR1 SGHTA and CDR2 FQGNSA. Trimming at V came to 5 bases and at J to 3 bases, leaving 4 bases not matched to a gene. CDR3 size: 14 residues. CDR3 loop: CASSHQRGGYEQYF. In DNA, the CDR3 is TGTGCCAGCAGCCACCAGCGGGGGGGCTACGAGCAGTACTTC.

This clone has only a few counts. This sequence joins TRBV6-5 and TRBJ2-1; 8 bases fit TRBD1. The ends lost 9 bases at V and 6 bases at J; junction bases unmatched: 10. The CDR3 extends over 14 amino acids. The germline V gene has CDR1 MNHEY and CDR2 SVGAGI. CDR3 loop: CASGTGPRTNEQFF. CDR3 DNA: TGTGCCAGTGGGACAGGACCGAGGACCAATGAGCAGTTCTTC.

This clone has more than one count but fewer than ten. The CDR3 reads CASSIASGQGAVQPQHF. The CDR3 DNA reads TGTGCCAGTAGTATAGCGTCGGGACAGGGGGCGGTTCAGCCCCAGCATTTT. V gene TRBV19 combines with J gene TRBJ1-5, with TRBD1 matching 12 bases. CDR1 is LNHDA, CDR2 SQIVND, per germline (reference sequence). Trimming cost V 1 base and J 6 bases; bases outside gene matches: 7. This CDR3 has 17 residues.

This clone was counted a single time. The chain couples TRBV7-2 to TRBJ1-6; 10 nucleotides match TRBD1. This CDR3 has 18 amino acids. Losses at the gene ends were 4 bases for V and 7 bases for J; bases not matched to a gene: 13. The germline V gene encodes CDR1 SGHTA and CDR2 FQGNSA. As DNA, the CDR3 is TGTGCCAGCAGCTCAGAAGACAGGGGGCGACTTGGGAATTCACCCCTCCACTTT. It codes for CASSSEDRGRLGNSPLHF.

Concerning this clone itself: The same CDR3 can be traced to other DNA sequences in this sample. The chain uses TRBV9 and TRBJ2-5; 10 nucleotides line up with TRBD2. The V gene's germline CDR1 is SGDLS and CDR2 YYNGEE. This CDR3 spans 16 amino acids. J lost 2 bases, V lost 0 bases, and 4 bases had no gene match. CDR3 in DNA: TGTGCCAGCAGCGTAGGATTAGCGGGGGGACAAGAGACCCAGTACTTC. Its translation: CASSVGLAGGQETQYF.